This T cell receptor (beta chain) was recorded in a study of blood T cell repertoires in COVID-19. Turning to the study itself: The cDNA or gDNA used as material had been derived from T cells, B-cell-depleted T cells, or PBMCs.

In the source study's methods: The assay estimated nucleated cells by amplifying reference gene primers. Profiling relied on immunoSEQ multiplex PCR, and the TCRdb table lists in-frame clones only, not all of them. Clonal size and the V and J genes are those of that table, whereas D and trimming came from the DNA. The sample has under 70,000 clones, roughly 91% seen once. Germline lookup yields CDR1 LGHNT and CDR2 FRNRAP. Trimming stripped 1 base from V and 0 bases from J, with 10 bases between. The CDR3 runs to 17 residues. This receptor was obtained from a woman between 18 and 29 years old with acute or convalescent COVID-19. The V gene is TRBV12-5, the J gene TRBJ2-6; a possible D gene is TRBD1 (5 bases). The sequencing input was peripheral blood. CDR3 DNA sequence: TGTGCTAGTGGTTTGGACCGACAGTTCTCTGGGGCCAACGTCCTGACTTTC. Translated: CASGLDRQFSGANVLTF. Supplemented by reference TRBV12-5 and TRBJ2-6, the full variable domain reads DARVTQTPRHKVTEMGQEVTMRCQPILGHNTVFWYRQTMMQGLELLAYFRNRAPLDDSGMPKDRFSAEMPDATLATLKIQPSEPRDSAVYFCASGLDRQFSGANVLTFGAGSRLTVL.